This T cell receptor beta chain was captured in a study of long-term antiretroviral therapy in people with HIV. At the level of the study: Collection of the earliest samples took place about a decade ahead of the 2015 immediate-ART recommendation.

The immunoSEQ assay was v3.0, run at survey level. Per-sample TRB depth target: about 40,000-55,000 T-cell genomes. The assay was immunoSEQ multiplex PCR, and TCRdb's table has in-frame clones only and misses some. The sample records fewer than 25,000 clones, 70% to 90% being singletons. HIV-positive participants all received treatment in the United States. Prior to DNA extraction, the samples held roughly 1-10 million cryopreserved PBMC. The germline V gene encodes CDR1 SGHTA and CDR2 FQGNSA. The CDR3 length is 18 residues. V gave up 4 bases and J gave up 1 base, with 20 bases separating them. The V call is TRBV7-2, the J call TRBJ1-5, with D maybe TRBD1 (6 bases). Sample: unsorted PBMCs, taken 1.8 years before starting antiretroviral therapy. The clonotype originates from a woman under 40 with HIV. The CDR3 nucleotides read TGTGCCAGCAGCTATACCAACCAGGGTGACAGGAGCAATCAGCCCCAGCATTTT. Amino acid sequence: CASSYTNQGDRSNQPQHF.